Shown below are 3 T cell receptor beta chains from a single sample sequenced in a study of memory CD4+ T cells and cytomegalovirus serostatus. Single viable CD3+CD4+CD8-CD45RO+ cells were sorted as the memory CD4+ T cells. Clones were sequenced by immunoSEQ multiplex PCR, and TCRdb holds only the in-frame ones, with some missing. Among 40,000 to 55,000 clones listed, about 74% were seen once. Sequencing input: memory CD4+ T cells from blood. Receptors originate from an adult in good health and CMV-seropositive.

By share, this clone counts as medium-sized. The rearrangement links TRBV7-3 to TRBJ2-5, with 11 bases lining up with TRBD2. This CDR3 is built from 15 residues. In germline, CDR1 is SGHTA, CDR2 FQGTGA. The trim removed 2 bases at V and 4 bases at J, leaving 3 bases unmatched. The chain's CDR3 is CASSLSTSGGETQYF. In DNA form, the CDR3 reads TGTGCCAGCAGCTTATCCACTAGCGGGGGAGAGACCCAGTACTTC. Full variable domain (rest looked up from reference TRBV7-3 and TRBJ2-5): GAGVSQTPSNKVTEKGKYVELRCDPISGHTALYWYRQSLGQGPEFLIYFQGTGAADDSGLPNDRFFAVRPEGSVSTLKIQRTERGDSAVYLCASSLSTSGGETQYFGPGTRLLVL.

V usage is TRBV5-1 and J usage is TRBJ2-5; D possibly matches TRBD1 or TRBD2 (6 bases each). The germline CDR1 and CDR2 sequences are SGHRS and YFSETQ. Trimming took off 4 bases at V and 3 bases at J, with 16 bases between the two ends. The CDR3 loop spans 15 amino acids. The DNA for the CDR3 is TGCGCCAGCAGCCCAAAGGCGGAGGGGGAAGAGACCCAGTACTTC. Translated, it gives CASSPKAEGEETQYF.

This clone was recorded a few times. The chain joins TRBV18 to TRBJ1-2, with unresolved D. CDR1 KGHSH and CDR2 LQKENI come from the germline V gene. The CDR3 is 14 residues long. V was shortened by 0 bases and J by 4 bases, with 9 bases between the two germline ends. Here the CDR3 reads CASSPPDGLYGYTF. CDR3 DNA: TGTGCCAGCTCACCACCGGACGGTCTCTATGGCTACACCTTC.